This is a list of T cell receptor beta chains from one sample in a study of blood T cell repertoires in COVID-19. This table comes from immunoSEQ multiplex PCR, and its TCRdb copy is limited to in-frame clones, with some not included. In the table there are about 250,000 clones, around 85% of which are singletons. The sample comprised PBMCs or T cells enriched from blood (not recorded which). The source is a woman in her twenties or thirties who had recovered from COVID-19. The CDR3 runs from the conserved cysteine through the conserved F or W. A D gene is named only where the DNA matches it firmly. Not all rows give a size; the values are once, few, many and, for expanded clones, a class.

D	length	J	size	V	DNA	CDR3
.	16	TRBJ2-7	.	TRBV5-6	TGTGCCAGCAGCCCCTCGGCGGGGGCATCCACCTACGAGCAGTACTTC	CASSPSAGASTYEQYF
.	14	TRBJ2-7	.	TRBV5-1	TGCGCCAGCAGCTACGACGGGAGCTCCTACGAGCAGTACTTC	CASSYDGSSYEQYF
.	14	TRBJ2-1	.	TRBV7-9	TGTGCCAGCAGCTTAGCCCCCTCGAGGAATGAGCAGTTCTTC	CASSLAPSRNEQFF
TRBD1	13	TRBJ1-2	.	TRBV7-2	TGTGCCAGCAGCTCCCGGGACAGAAGTGGCTACACCTTC	CASSSRDRSGYTF
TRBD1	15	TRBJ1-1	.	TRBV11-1	TGTGCCAGCAGAGCTTCCCGGGACAGGGTTACTGAAGCTTTCTTT	CASRASRDRVTEAFF
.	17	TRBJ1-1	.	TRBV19	TGTGCCAGTCACTCTTCCGGCAGGGGCCTAATGAACACTGAAGCTTTCTTT	CASHSSGRGLMNTEAFF
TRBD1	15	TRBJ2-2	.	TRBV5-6	TGTGCCAGCAGCGCCCCGGACAGGGGTGCCGGGGAGCTGTTTTTT	CASSAPDRGAGELFF
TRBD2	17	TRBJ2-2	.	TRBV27	TGTGCCAGCAGTAATACCGGGACTAGCGGAAGAACCGGGGAGCTGTTTTTT	CASSNTGTSGRTGELFF
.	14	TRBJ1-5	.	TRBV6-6	TGTGCCAGCAGCTACCAGGGTGCAAGTCAGCCCCAGCATTTT	CASSYQGASQPQHF
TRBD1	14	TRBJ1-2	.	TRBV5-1	TGCGCCAGCAGCCCCTCCGGGACAGAGTATGGCTACACCTTC	CASSPSGTEYGYTF
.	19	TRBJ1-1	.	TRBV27	TGTGCCAGCAGTTTATATAGGGGATATACAACAGGAAGAGACACTGAAGCTTTCTTT	CASSLYRGYTTGRDTEAFF
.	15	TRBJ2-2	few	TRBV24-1	TGTGCCACCAGTGATTTGGGTCGGGACACCGGGGAGCTGTTTTTT	CATSDLGRDTGELFF
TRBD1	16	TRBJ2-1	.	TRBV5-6	TGTGCCAGCAGCTGGAGGACAGGCCTCTCCTACAATGAGCAGTTCTTC	CASSWRTGLSYNEQFF
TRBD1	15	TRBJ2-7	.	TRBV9	TGTGCCAGCAGCGTAGCGGGACAGGGGGCGGACGAGCAGTACTTC	CASSVAGQGADEQYF
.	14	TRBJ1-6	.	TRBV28	TGTGCCAGCAGTTTAAAGGACTGGGGTTCACCCCTCCACTTT	CASSLKDWGSPLHF
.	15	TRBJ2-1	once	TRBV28	TGTGCCAGCAATCCCCTGGGGCTAGCGAGGAATGAGCAGTTCTTC	CASNPLGLARNEQFF
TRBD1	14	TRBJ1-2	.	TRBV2	TGTGCCAGCAGTGGGACAGGTCCTACCTATGGCTACACCTTC	CASSGTGPTYGYTF
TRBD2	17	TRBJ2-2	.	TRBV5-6	TGTGCCAGCAGTTCCTACGGGAGGGCTAAAGGGGCCGGGGAGCTGTTTTTT	CASSSYGRAKGAGELFF
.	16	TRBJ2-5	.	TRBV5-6	TGTGCCGGCAGCTGGGTCCCCCCGCTGGGGCGAGAGACCCAGTACTTC	CAGSWVPPLGRETQYF
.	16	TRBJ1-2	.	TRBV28	TGTGCCAGCAGCGGCGGGGGCCTCCTATCGACGGACGGCTACACCTTC	CASSGGGLLSTDGYTF
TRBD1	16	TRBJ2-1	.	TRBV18	TGTGCCAGCTCAGCACCTTGGGACAGGTCCGGCAATGAGCAGTTCTTC	CASSAPWDRSGNEQFF
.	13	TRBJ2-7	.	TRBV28	TGTGCCAGCAGAGGGACCAGGACAGCAGAGCAGTACTTC	CASRGTRTAEQYF
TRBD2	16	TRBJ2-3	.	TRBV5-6	TGTGCCAGCAGCCAAGCGGGAAGGCAAGATTTAGATACGCAGTATTTT	CASSQAGRQDLDTQYF
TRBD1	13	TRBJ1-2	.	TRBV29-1	TGCAGCGTTAAAGGGACAGAAGTCTATGGCTACACCTTC	CSVKGTEVYGYTF
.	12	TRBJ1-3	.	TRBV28	TGTGCAACCACAGGGACTGGAAACACCATATATTTT	CATTGTGNTIYF
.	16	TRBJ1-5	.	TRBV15	TGTGCCACCAGCAGAGATAAAGCGGTTAGCAATCAGCCCCAGCATTTT	CATSRDKAVSNQPQHF
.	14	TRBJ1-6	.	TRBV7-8	TGTGCCAGCAGCTTAGGGGGCAGCAATTCACCCCTCCACTTT	CASSLGGSNSPLHF
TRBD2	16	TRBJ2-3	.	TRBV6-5	TGTGCCAGCAGTTACCTACTAGCGGGGAGCACAGATACGCAGTATTTT	CASSYLLAGSTDTQYF
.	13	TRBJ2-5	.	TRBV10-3	TGTGCCATCAGTGACTACCAACAGGAGACCCAGTACTTC	CAISDYQQETQYF
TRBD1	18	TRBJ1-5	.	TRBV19	TGTGCCAGCACCTCTTGGGGACAGGGGGCATATAGCAATCAGCCCCAGCATTTT	CASTSWGQGAYSNQPQHF
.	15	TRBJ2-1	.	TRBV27	TGTGCCAGCAGACTTATGGGCGGGACAGAGAATGAGCAGTTCTTC	CASRLMGGTENEQFF
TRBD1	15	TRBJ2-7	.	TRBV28	TGTGCCAGCAGTTTACCGTTGAAGGGGGCGGTTGAGCAGTACTTC	CASSLPLKGAVEQYF
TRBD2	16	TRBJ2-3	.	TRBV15	TGTGCCACCAGCAGAGATACAACTAGCGGGAGAGATACGCAGTATTTT	CATSRDTTSGRDTQYF
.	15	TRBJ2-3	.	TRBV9	TGTGCCAGCAGCGCCGAGGGTACTAGCACAGATACGCAGTATTTT	CASSAEGTSTDTQYF
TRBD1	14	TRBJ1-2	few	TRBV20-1	TGCAGTGCTAGTAAGGGACAGGCTAACTATGGCTACACCTTC	CSASKGQANYGYTF
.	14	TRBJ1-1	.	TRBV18	TGTGCCAGCTCACCGGAGACAGCGAACACTGAAGCTTTCTTT	CASSPETANTEAFF
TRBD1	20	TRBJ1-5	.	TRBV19	TGTGCCAGTAGTATAGACCGAGGGACAGGGTGGCCTGCAAGCAATCAGCCCCAGCATTTT	CASSIDRGTGWPASNQPQHF
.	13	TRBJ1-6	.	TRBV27	TGTGCCAGCTCCAGGGAAGAGCTTTCACCCCTCCACTTT	CASSREELSPLHF
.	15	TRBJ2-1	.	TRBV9	TGTGCCAGCAGCGTAGCGGCTAGACCCTTGGATGAGCAGTTCTTC	CASSVAARPLDEQFF
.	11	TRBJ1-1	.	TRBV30	TGTGCCTGGACCTTTAACACTGAAGCTTTCTTT	CAWTFNTEAFF
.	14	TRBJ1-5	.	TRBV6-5	TGTGCCAGCAGTTACAGGGCAGGGAATCAGCCCCAGCATTTT	CASSYRAGNQPQHF
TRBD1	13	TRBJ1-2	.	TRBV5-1	TGCGCCAGCAGCTTTGGGACAGCCTATGGCTACACCTTC	CASSFGTAYGYTF
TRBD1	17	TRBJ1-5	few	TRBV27	TGTGCCAGCAGCGCTACGACAGGGAGGTATAGCAATCAGCCCCAGCATTTT	CASSATTGRYSNQPQHF
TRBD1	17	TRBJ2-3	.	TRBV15	TGTGCCACCAGCAGAGTTTTAGGAGGACAGGGCACAGATACGCAGTATTTT	CATSRVLGGQGTDTQYF
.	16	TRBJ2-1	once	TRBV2	TGTGCCAGCAGAACCGATCCGATGAGCTCCTACAATGAGCAGTTCTTC	CASRTDPMSSYNEQFF